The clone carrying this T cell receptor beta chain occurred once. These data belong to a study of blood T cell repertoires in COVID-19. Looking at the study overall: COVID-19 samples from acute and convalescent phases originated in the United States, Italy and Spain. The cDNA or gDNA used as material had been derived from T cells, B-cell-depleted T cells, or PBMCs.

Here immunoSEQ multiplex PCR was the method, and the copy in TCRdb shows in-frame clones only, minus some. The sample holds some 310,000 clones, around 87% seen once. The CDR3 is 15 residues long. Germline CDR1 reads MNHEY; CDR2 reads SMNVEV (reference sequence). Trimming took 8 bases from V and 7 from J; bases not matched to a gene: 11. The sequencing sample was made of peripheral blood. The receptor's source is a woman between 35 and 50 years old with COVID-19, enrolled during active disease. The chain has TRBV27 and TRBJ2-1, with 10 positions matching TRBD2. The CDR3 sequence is CASGLLAGSRNEQFF. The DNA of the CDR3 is TGTGCCAGCGGCCTACTAGCGGGATCACGAAATGAGCAGTTCTTC.